Sequencing of this T cell receptor beta chain was carried out in a study of PD-L1 blockade in urothelial cancer (dated by TCRdb to 2016 to 2017). In the study overall: Therapy was started in about 2014 for all patients, and atezolizumab 1,200 mg was administered intravenously every 3 weeks. In the same patients who had TCR sequencing, pretreatment tumors also underwent whole exome sequencing and RNA sequencing. Pretreatment blood TCR-seq was available for 27 to 30 patients, at least one posttreatment blood collection was obtained for 24 patients, and tumor TCR-seq was available for 24 patients. The study, an exploratory multi-omic analysis, examined somatic, immune and clinical correlates of response to PD-L1 blockade with atezolizumab in urothelial cancer. Twenty-five of 29 patients were identified as males with urothelial cancer of bladder origin, and a prior smoking history was reported by 18 of 29 patients. Blood samples gave median yields of around 140,000 T cells and tens of thousands of unique TCRs, along with a median clonality of around 0.075. An ECOG performance status of 0 or 1 was recorded for the patients, and 0 to 3 prior chemotherapy regimens had been received by the patients. Durable clinical benefit meant progression-free survival longer than 6 months, and TCR features were also tested against progression-free and overall survival. Pretreatment tumor samples, along with matched peripheral blood collected serially before and after atezolizumab treatment, underwent TCR sequencing. Blood samples were analyzed 3 weeks after the start of treatment (second dose) and 6 weeks after the start of treatment. Durable clinical benefit was achieved by nine patients but not by the remaining 20.

Each PCR received spiked-in synthetic TCR analog templates so that absolute template abundance could be estimated from read counts. The immunoSEQ assay used bias-controlled V and J gene primers to amplify TCRbeta CDR3 regions from genomic DNA. Rearranged TCRbeta segments were sequenced at approximately 20X coverage. The authors' pipeline ran thus. Sequencing errors were corrected by clustering, and CDR3s were annotated against IMGT so that V, D and J genes could be assigned. Only productive TCRbeta rearrangements were used in downstream analyses, excluding out-of-frame or stop-codon sequences. Clonality was computed as one minus Shannon entropy normalized by the log of the number of unique productive sequences. Clones differing between time points or between blood and tumor were identified by Fisher's exact test with Benjamini-Hochberg correction at adjusted p below 0.01. Sourced from immuneACCESS, this table was stored by TCRdb with only in-frame sequences that have V and J called. A share of the clones is absent; for the studies checked, an unresolved V gene accounts for under half, and the remainder has no known explanation. For V, J and clone size, that table is used; D and trimming come from the DNA. Counted in this sample were about 100,000 clones; about 90% of them appeared once. The ten largest make up almost 0.95% of the sample.

A total of around 30 patients with locally advanced or metastatic urothelial carcinoma, treated at Memorial Sloan Kettering on a trial protocol, made up the cohort. Peripheral blood mononuclear cells were collected from each patient pretreatment and during treatment, giving between 1 and 8 total time points per patient. The Qiagen DNeasy Blood extraction kit was used to purify genomic DNA from total PBMCs and from tumor samples. PBMCs were collected pretreatment and during treatment, and were isolated and stored as previously described. The CDR3 spans 14 residues, from the cysteine through the phenylalanine. CDR3 DNA is the only sequence kept; it has 42 bases, read in frame from the first base. Unmatched junction bases come to 3, with V trimmed by 5 bases and J by 1 base. The germline V gene gives CDR1 as MDHEN and CDR2 as SYDVKM. Overall results and qualifications from the work: Because the sample size was small (n of about 30) and many of the analyses were exploratory, the results are meant to be hypothesis-generating. Improved progression-free and overall survival was found to be associated with pretreatment peripheral blood TCR clonality below the median. Among patients with durable benefit, tumor-associated TCR clones showed greater expansion in peripheral blood 3 weeks after treatment started (n of about 21, p = 0.022).

Concerning this clone itself: The target of this receptor is not known. Per-base quality was not reported, and no clone a single base away is much larger than it.

The sequence came from an elderly woman with urothelial cancer. Sequenced here: PBMCs, sampled around atezolizumab (anti-PD-L1) treatment. The chain employs TRBV28 and TRBJ2-7; TRBD1 fits 9 bases in the junction. The bases read TGTGCCAGCAGTCCCGGGACAGGGTCCTACGAGCAGTACTTC. The resulting protein is CASSPGTGSYEQYF.